The source of this TCR beta chain is a study of immune heterogeneity within non-small cell lung tumors. Template input was genomic DNA from bulk tumor (about 600 ng per sample). Biopsy collection occurred during surgery, with several far-apart biopsies per primary tumor. Patients went through curative surgery, and their non-small cell lung cancer was untreated and newly diagnosed. Study-level results: For the most part, the T-cell receptor beta clonotypes present at high frequency were distinct from one individual patient to the next. Recurring identical dominant CDR3 beta clonotypes were observed across tumor sites within a patient, together with site-unique high-frequency clones.

The table lists this clonotype with many counts. No antigen is known for it. Trimming removed 5 bases at V and 5 bases at J, with 21 bases between. Germline V gives CDR1 LNHDA, CDR2 SQIVND (reference sequence). The CDR3 is made up of 16 amino acids. Multiplex PCR amplified the TCR beta CDR3 region. Its first round ran for around 11 cycles with 32 V and 13 J primers. MiXCR was run by TCRdb on the multiplex PCR reads, yielding one entry per CDR3 protein. The table shows 7,000 to 8,500 distinct CDR3 sequences, with roughly a fifth occurring only once. The clonotype comes from a man in his sixties with non-small cell lung cancer. The sample comprised lung tumor tissue. V usage is TRBV19 and J usage is TRBJ1-1; possible D gene TRBD1, 6 bases. The CDR3 loop is CASSGSRFSQGTEAFF. CDR3 nucleotides: TGTGCCAGTAGTGGGTCCAGGTTCTCCCAGGGGACTGAAGCTTTCTTT.